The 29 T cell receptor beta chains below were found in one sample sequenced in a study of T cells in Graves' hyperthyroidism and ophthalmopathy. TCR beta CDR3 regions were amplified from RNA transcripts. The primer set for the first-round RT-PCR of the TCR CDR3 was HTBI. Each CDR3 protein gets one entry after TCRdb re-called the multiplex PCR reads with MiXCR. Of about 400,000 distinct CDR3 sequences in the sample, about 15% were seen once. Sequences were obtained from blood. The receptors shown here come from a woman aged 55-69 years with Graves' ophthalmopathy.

The CDR3 DNA reads as TGTGCCAGCAGCTACATACTGGGACAGGGAAGCGGCTACACCTTC. Amino acid sequence: CASSYILGQGSGYTF. This chain links TRBV7-8 with TRBJ1-2, with 9 positions matching TRBD1. The V and J ends lost 4 bases and 8 bases, in that order; junction bases with no gene match: 11. The CDR3 spans 15 residues. Per germline, CDR1 SGHVS and CDR2 FQNEAQ.

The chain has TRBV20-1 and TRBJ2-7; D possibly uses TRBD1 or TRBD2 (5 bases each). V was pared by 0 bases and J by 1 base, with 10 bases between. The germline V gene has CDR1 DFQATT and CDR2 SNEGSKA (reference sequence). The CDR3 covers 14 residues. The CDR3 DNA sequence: TGCAGTGCTAGAGACATGGGGACGTCCTACGAGCAGTACTTC. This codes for CSARDMGTSYEQYF.

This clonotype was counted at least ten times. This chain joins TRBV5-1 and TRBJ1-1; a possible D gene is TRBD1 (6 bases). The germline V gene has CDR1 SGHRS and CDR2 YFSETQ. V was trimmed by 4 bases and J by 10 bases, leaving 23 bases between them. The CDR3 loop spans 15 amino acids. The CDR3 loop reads CASSHHRSQGGTAFF. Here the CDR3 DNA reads TGCGCCAGCAGCCACCATAGGTCACAGGGCGGGACAGCTTTCTTT.

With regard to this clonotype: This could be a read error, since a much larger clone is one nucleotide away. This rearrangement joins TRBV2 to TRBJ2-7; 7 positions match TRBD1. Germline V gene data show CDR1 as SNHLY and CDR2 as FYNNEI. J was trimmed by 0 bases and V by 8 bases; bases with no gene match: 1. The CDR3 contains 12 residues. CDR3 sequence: CASGQASYEQYF. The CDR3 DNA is TGTGCCAGCGGACAGGCCTCCTACGAGCAGTACTTC.

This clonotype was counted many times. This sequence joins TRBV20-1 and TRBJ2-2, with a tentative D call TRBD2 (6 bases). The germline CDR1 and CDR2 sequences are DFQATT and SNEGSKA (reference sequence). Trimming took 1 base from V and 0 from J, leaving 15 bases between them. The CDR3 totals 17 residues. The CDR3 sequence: CSARAQRLGTNTGELFF. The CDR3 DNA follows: TGCAGTGCTAGAGCCCAACGACTAGGGACGAACACCGGGGAGCTGTTTTTT.

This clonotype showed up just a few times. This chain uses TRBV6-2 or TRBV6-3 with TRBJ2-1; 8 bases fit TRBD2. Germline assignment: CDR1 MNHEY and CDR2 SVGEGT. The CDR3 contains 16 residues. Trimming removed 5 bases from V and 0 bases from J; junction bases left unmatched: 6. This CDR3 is CASSPPGGGSYNEQFF. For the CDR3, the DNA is TGTGCCAGCAGTCCCCCCGGGGGGGGCTCCTACAATGAGCAGTTCTTC.

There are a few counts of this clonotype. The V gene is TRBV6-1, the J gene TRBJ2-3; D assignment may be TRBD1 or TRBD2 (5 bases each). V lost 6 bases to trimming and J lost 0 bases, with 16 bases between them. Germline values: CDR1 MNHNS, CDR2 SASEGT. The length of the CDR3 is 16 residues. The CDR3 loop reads CASRVPGRISTDTQYF. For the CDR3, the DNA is TGTGCCAGCAGAGTGCCAGGGAGAATTAGCACAGATACGCAGTATTTT.

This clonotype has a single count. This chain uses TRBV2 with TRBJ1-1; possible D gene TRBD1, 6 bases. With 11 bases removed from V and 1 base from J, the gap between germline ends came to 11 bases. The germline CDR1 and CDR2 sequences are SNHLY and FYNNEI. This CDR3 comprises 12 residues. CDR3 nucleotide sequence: TGTGCCGGGTCACAGGGGAACACTGAAGCTTTCTTT. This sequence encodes CAGSQGNTEAFF.

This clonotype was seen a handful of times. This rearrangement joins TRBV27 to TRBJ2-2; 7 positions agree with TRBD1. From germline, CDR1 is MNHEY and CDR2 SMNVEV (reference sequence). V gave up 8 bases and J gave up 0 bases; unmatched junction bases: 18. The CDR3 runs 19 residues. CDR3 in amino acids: CASGALRISGGANTGELFF. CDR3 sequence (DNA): TGTGCCAGCGGAGCCCTAAGAATCTCAGGGGGAGCGAACACCGGGGAGCTGTTTTTT.

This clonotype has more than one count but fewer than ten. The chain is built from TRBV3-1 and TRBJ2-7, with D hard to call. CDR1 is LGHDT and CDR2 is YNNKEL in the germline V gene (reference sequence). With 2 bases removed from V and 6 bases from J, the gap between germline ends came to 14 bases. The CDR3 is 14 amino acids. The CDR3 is CASSQKHALSEQYF. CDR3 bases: TGTGCCAGCAGCCAAAAACATGCCCTTAGCGAGCAGTACTTC.

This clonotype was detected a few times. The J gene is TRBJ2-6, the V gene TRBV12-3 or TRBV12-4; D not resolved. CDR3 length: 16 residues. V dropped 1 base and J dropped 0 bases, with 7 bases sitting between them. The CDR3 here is CASSLGVISGANVLTF. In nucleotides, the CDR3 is TGTGCCAGCAGTTTAGGGGTAATCTCTGGGGCCAACGTCCTGACTTTC.

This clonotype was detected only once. CDR3 nucleotide sequence: TGTGCCAGCACTAGGACTAGCGGGAGGTCCGGGGAGCTGTTTTTT. Protein: CASTRTSGRSGELFF. V and J are TRBV6-2 or TRBV6-3 and TRBJ2-2, with 14 nucleotides matching TRBD2. V gave up 7 bases and J gave up 6 bases; unmatched junction bases: 4. This CDR3 has 15 residues. Germline loops: CDR1 MNHEY, CDR2 SVGEGT.

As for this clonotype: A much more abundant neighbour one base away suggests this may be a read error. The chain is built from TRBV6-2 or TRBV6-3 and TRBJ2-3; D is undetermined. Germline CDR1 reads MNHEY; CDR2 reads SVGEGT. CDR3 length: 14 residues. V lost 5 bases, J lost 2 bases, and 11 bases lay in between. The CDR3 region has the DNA TGTGCCAGCAGTACAACCCATCCCACAGATACGCAGTATTTT. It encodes CASSTTHPTDTQYF.

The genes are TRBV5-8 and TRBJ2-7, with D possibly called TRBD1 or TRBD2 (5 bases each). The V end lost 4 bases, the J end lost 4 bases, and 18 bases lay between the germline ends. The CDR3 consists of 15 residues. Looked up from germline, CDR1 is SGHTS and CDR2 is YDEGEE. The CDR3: CASSPQWVGTYEQYF. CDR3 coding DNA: TGTGCCAGCAGCCCCCAGTGGGTCGGGACGTACGAGCAGTACTTC. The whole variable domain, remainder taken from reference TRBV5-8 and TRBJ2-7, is EAGVTQSPTHLIKTRGQQATLRCSPISGHTSVYWYQQALGLGLQFLLWYDEGEERNRGNFPPRFSGRQFPNYSSELNVNALELEDSALYLCASSPQWVGTYEQYFGPGTRLTVT.

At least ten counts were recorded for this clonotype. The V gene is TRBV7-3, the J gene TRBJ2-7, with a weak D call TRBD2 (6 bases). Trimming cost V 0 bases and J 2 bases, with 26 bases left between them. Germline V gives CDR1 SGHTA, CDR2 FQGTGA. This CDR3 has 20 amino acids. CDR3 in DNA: TGTGCCAGCAGCTTAACTGGGCGGGAAGAGACCCTATTTCTGGCCTACGAGCAGTACTTC. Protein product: CASSLTGREETLFLAYEQYF.

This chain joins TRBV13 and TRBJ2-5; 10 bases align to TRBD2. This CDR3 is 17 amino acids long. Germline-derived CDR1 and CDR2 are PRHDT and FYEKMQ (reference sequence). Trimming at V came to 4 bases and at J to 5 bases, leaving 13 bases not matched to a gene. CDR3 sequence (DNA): TGTGCCAGCAGCTCGATACTAGCGGGGAGGTCCCATGAGACCCAGTACTTC. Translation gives CASSSILAGRSHETQYF.

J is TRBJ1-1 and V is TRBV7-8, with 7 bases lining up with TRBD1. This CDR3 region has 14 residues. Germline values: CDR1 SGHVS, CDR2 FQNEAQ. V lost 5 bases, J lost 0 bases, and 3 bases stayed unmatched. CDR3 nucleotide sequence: TGTGCCAGCAGCGGACAGGAAATGAACACTGAAGCTTTCTTT. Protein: CASSGQEMNTEAFF.

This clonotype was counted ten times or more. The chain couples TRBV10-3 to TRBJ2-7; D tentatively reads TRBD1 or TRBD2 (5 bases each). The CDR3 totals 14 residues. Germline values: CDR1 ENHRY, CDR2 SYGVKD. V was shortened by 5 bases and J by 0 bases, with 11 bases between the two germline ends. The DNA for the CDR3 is TGTGCCATCAGTACCGAGGGACCCTCCTACGAGCAGTACTTC. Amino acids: CAISTEGPSYEQYF.

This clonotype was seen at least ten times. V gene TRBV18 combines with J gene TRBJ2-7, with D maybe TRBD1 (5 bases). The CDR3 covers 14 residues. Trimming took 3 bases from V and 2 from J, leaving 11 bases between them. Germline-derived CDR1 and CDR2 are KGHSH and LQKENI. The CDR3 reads CASSPTETPYEQYF. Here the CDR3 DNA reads TGTGCCAGCTCACCGACAGAAACCCCCTACGAGCAGTACTTC.

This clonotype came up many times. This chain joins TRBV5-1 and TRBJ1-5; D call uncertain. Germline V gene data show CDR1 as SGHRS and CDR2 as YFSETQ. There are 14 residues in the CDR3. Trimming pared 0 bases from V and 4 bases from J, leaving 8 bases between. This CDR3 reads CASSLGGVNQPQHF. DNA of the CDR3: TGCGCCAGCAGCTTGGGAGGTGTGAATCAGCCCCAGCATTTT. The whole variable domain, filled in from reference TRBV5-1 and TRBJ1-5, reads KAGVTQTPRYLIKTRGQQVTLSCSPISGHRSVSWYQQTPGQGLQFLFEYFSETQRNKGNFPGRFSGRQFSNSRSEMNVSTLELGDSALYLCASSLGGVNQPQHFGDGTRLSIL.

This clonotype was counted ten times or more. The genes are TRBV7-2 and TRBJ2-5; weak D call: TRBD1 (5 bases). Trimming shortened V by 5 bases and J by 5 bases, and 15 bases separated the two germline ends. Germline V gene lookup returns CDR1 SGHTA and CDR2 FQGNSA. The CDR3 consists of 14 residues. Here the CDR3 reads CASSKETSGETQYF. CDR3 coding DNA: TGTGCCAGCAGCAAAGAAACCTCAGGGGAGACCCAGTACTTC. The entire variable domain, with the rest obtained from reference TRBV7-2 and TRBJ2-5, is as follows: GAGVSQSPSNKVTEKGKDVELRCDPISGHTALYWYRQSLGQGLEFLIYFQGNSAPDKSGLPSDRFSAERTGGSVSTLTIQRTQQEDSAVYLCASSKETSGETQYFGPGTRLLVL.

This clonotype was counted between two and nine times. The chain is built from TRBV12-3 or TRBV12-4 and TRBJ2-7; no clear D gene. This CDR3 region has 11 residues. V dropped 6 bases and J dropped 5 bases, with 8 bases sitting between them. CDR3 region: CASSWADEQYF. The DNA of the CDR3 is TGTGCCAGCAGCTGGGCGGACGAGCAGTACTTC.

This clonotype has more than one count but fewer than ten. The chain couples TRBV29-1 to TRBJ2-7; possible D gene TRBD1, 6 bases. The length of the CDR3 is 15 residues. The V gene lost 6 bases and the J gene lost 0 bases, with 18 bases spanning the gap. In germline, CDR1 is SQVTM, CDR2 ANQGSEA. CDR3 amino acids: CSVARGTLSSYEQYF. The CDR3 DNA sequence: TGCAGCGTCGCCCGTGGGACATTGAGCTCCTACGAGCAGTACTTC.

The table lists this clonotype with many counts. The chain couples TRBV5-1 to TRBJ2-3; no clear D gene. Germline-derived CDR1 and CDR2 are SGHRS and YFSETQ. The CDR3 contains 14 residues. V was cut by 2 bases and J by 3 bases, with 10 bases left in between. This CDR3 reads CASSFGKVTDTQYF. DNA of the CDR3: TGCGCCAGCAGCTTTGGGAAGGTAACAGATACGCAGTATTTT.

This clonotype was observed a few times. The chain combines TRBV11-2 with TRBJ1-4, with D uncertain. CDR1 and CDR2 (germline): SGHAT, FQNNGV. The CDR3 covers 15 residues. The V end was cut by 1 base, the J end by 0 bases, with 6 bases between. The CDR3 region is CASSLVPTTNEKLFF. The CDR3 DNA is TGTGCCAGCAGCTTAGTACCAACAACTAATGAAAAACTGTTTTTT.

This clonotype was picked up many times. Here the CDR3 DNA reads TGCAGTGCTAGAATCTATTTGGGTCGACCTGAAGCTTTCTTT. Its protein is CSARIYLGRPEAFF. This chain uses TRBV20-1 with TRBJ1-1; D gene uncertain. Germline CDR1 DFQATT, CDR2 SNEGSKA (reference sequence). The CDR3 contains 14 residues. V lost 2 bases and J lost 6, with 16 bases in between.

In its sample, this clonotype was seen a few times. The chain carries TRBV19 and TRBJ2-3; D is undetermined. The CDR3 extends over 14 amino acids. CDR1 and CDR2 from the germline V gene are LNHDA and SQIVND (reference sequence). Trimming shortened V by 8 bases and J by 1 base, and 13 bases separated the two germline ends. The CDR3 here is CASGLVDGTDTQYF. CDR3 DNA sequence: TGTGCCAGTGGGTTGGTGGACGGCACAGATACGCAGTATTTT. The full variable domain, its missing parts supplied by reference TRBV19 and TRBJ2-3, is DGGITQSPKYLFRKEGQNVTLSCEQNLNHDAMYWYRQDPGQGLRLIYYSQIVNDFQKGDIAEGYSVSREKKESFPLTVTSAQKNPTAFYLCASGLVDGTDTQYFGPGTRLTVL.

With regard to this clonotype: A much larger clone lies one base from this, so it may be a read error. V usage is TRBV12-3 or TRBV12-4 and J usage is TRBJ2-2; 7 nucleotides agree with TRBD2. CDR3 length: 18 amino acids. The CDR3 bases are TGTGCCAGCATTTTAGAAACGGGAGGTGCGCGGATCACCGGGGAGCTGTTTTTT. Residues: CASILETGGARITGELFF.

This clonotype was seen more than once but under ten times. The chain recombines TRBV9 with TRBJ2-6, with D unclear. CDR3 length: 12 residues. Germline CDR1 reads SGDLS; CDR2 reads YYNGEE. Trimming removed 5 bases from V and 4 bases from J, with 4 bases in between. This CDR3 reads CASRGGANVLTF. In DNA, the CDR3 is TGTGCCAGCAGGGGGGGGGCCAACGTCCTGACTTTC.